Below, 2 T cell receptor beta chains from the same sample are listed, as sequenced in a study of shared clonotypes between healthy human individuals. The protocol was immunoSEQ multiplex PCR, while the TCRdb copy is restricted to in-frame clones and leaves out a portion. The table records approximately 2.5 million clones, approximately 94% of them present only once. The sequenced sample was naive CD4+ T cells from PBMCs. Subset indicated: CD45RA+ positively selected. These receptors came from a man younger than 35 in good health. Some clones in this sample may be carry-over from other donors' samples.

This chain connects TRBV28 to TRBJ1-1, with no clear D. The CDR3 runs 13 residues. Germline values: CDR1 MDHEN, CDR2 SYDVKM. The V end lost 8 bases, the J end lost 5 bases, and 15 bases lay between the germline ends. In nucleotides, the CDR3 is TGTGCCAGCGGTGGGCCGGCCGTAACTGAAGCTTTCTTT. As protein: CASGGPAVTEAFF.

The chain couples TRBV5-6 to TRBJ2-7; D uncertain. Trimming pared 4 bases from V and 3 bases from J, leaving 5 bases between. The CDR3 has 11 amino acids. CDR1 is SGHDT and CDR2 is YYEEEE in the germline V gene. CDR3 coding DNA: TGTGCCAGCAGCGAAAACTACGAGCAGTACTTC. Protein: CASSENYEQYF.